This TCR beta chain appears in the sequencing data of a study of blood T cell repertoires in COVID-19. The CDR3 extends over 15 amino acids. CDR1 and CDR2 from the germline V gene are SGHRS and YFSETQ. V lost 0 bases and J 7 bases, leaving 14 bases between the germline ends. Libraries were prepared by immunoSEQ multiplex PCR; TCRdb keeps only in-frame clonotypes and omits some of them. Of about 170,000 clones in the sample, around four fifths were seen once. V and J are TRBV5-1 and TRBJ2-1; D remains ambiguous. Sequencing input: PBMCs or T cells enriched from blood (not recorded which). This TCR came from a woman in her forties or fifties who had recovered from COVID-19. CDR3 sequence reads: CASSLGSQRPNEQFF. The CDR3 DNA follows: TGCGCCAGCAGCTTGGGCTCTCAGCGACCGAATGAGCAGTTCTTC.